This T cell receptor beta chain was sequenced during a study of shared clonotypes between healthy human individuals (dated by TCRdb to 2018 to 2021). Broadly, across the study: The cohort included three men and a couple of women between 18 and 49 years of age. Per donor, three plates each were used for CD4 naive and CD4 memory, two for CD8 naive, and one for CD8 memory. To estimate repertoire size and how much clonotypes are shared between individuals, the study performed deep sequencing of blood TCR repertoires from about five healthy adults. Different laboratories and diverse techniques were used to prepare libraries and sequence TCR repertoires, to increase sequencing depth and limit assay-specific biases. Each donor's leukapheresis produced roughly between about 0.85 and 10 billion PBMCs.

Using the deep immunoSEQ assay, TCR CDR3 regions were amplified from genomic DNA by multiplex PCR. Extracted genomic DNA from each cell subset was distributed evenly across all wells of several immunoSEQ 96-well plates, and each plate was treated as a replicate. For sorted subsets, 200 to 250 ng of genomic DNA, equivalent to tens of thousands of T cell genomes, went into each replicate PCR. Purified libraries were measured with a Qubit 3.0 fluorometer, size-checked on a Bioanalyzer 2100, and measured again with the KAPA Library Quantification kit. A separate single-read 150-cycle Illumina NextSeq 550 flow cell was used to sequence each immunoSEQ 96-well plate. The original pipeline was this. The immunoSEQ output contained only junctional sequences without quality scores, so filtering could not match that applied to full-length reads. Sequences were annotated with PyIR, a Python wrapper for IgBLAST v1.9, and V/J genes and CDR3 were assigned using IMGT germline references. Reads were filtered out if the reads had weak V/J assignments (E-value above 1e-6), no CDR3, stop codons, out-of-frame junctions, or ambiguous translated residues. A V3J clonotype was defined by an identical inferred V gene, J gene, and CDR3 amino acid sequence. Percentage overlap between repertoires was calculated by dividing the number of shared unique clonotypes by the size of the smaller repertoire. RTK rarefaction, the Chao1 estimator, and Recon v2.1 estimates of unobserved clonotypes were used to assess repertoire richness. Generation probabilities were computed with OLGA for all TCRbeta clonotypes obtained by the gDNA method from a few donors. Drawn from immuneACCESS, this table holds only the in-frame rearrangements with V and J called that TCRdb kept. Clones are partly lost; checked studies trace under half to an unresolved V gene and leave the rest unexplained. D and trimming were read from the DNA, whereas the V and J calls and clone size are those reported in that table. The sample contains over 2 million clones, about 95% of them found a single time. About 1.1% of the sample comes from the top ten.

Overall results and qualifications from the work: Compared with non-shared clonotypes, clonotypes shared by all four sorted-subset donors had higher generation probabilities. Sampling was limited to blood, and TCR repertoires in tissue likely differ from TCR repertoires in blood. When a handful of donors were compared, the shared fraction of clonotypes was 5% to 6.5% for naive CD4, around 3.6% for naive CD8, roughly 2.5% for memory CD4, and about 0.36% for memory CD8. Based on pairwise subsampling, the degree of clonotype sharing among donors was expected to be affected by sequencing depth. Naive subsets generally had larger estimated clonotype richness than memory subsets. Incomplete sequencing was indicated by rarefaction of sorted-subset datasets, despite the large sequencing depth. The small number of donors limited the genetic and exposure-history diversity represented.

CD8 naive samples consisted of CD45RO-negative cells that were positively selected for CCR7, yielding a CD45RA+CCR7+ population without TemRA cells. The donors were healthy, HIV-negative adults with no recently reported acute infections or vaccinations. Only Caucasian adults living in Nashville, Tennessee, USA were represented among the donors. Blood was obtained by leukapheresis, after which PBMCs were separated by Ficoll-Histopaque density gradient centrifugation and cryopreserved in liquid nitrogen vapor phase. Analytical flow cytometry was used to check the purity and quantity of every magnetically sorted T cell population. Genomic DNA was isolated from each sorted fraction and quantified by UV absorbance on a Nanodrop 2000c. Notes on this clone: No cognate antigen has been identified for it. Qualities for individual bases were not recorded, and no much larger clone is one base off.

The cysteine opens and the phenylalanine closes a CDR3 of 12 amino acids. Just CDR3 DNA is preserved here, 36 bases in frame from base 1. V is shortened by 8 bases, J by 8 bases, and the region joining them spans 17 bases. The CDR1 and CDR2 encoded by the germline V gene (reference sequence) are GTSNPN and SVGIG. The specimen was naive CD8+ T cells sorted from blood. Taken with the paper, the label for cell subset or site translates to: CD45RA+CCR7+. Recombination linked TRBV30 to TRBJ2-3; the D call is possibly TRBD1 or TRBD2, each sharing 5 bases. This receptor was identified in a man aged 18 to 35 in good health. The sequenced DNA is TGTGCCCGAGCCCCAGTTGGGGGTACGCAGTATTTT. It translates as CARAPVGGTQYF.